Listed here are 25 T cell receptor beta chains from one sample, sequenced in a study of vaccination and CD4 T cells after COVID-19. As for time point: late sampling 161 to 241 days after vaccination in a few convalescent patients. Documented treatment: roughly ten-day PBMC culture with coronavirus spike peptide pools or control peptides (ViraFEST assay). With the Oncomine TCR Beta short-read assay, DNA from cultured CD4+ T cells was sequenced. A single record per CDR3 protein comes from TCRdb applying MiXCR to the PCR reads. The sample yields about 25,000 distinct CDR3 sequences, more than 25% seen once. Antigen specificity for these receptors is unknown. Material: CD4+ T cells from blood, cultured in vitro, obtained about 7 months after SARS-CoV-2 vaccination. The receptors stem from a human donor who had recovered from COVID-19.

This clonotype was counted only a few times. The chain carries TRBV20-1 and TRBJ2-7; D is unclear. Germline CDR1 is DFQATT and CDR2 is SNEGSKA (reference sequence). V was cut by 0 bases and J by 3 bases, with 15 bases left in between. The CDR3 runs to 15 residues. CDR3: CSARDKGYSYYEQYF. DNA of the CDR3: TGCAGTGCTAGAGATAAGGGATACAGTTACTACGAGCAGTACTTC.

The chain recombines TRBV28 with TRBJ2-7; 10 nucleotides align to TRBD2. The CDR3 runs 20 residues. In germline, CDR1 is MDHEN, CDR2 SYDVKM. V was pared by 2 bases and J by 0 bases, with 16 bases of the junction left unmatched. CDR3 protein: CASSLGVFVTSGPSSYEQYF. Written as DNA, the CDR3 is TGTGCCAGCAGTTTAGGGGTATTCGTGACTAGCGGGCCTAGCTCCTACGAGCAGTACTTC.

This sequence joins TRBV28 and TRBJ2-1; D is undetermined. With 5 bases removed from V and 6 bases from J, the gap between germline ends came to 8 bases. The CDR3 spans 12 residues. The germline V gene encodes CDR1 MDHEN and CDR2 SYDVKM. CDR3 in DNA: TGTGCCAGCAGTAGGGCATCCAATGAGCAGTTCTTC. This gives the protein CASSRASNEQFF.

This clonotype appeared a few times. V gene TRBV24-1 combines with J gene TRBJ2-7; D ambiguous. V lost 4 bases and J lost 6, with 15 bases in between. This CDR3 is built from 14 residues. The germline V gene has CDR1 KGHDR and CDR2 SFDVKD. CDR3: CATSDPTSWSEQYF. In DNA form, the CDR3 reads TGTGCCACCAGTGACCCGACAAGTTGGAGCGAGCAGTACTTC.

V and J are TRBV4-1 and TRBJ2-1; D gene uncertain. The germline V and J ends were trimmed by 4 bases and 8 bases, with 9 bases remaining between them. In germline, CDR1 is MGHRA, CDR2 YSYEKL. The CDR3 runs 12 residues. CDR3 coding DNA: TGCGCCAGCAGCCCCGGACGGGATGAGCAGTTCTTC. Residues: CASSPGRDEQFF.

V and J are TRBV20-1 and TRBJ2-5; weak D call: TRBD2 (7 bases). The germline CDR1 and CDR2 sequences are DFQATT and SNEGSKA (reference sequence). V was pared by 4 bases and J by 2 bases, with 20 bases between. The CDR3 covers 16 residues. The CDR3 spells CSATEGTRGLQETQYF. Here the CDR3 DNA reads TGCAGTGCTACAGAGGGGACGCGGGGGCTTCAAGAGACCCAGTACTTC.

The gene calls are TRBV24-1 and TRBJ2-1, with D perhaps assigned TRBD1 or TRBD2 (5 bases each). V was trimmed by 9 bases and J by 0 bases, leaving 11 bases between them. Germline V gene data show CDR1 as KGHDR and CDR2 as SFDVKD. The length of the CDR3 is 14 residues. CDR3 coding DNA: TGTGCCACCCGAGGGGATGGCTCCTACAATGAGCAGTTCTTC. Translating it yields CATRGDGSYNEQFF.

The rearrangement links TRBV24-1 to TRBJ2-7; the D gene is possibly TRBD2 (7 bases). CDR3 length equals 13 residues. V was clipped by 7 bases and J by 5 bases, with 14 bases between them. Germline V gene sequence: CDR1 KGHDR, CDR2 SFDVKD. CDR3 sequence: CATSRGARNEQYF. In nucleotides, the CDR3 is TGTGCCACCAGCCGGGGGGCGCGGAACGAGCAGTACTTC.

The CDR3: CSARRGSNQPQHF. CDR3 DNA: TGCAGTGCTAGGCGGGGGTCGAACCAGCCCCAGCATTTT. The chain employs TRBV20-1 and TRBJ1-5, with D possibly TRBD1 on 5 matching bases. The germline V and J ends were trimmed by 3 bases and 7 bases, with 13 bases remaining between them. Germline V gene lookup returns CDR1 DFQATT and CDR2 SNEGSKA (reference sequence). The CDR3 runs to 13 residues.

The J gene is TRBJ2-5, the V gene TRBV20-1; the match to TRBD2 covers 7 bases. The CDR3 runs to 14 residues. J gave up 7 bases and V 6 bases, and 14 bases lay outside the gene matches. Per the germline V gene, CDR1 is DFQATT and CDR2 is SNEGSKA (reference sequence). CDR3 loop: CSAPFGGSRWTQYF. In nucleotides, the CDR3 is TGCAGTGCACCCTTCGGGGGGTCGAGGTGGACCCAGTACTTC.

The table lists this clonotype with a few counts. This chain uses TRBV11-3 with TRBJ2-5, with TRBD2 identical over 10 bases. V gave up 0 bases and J gave up 5 bases; unmatched junction bases: 6. Looked up from germline, CDR1 is SGHNT and CDR2 is YENEEA. The length of the CDR3 is 16 residues. In DNA form, the CDR3 reads TGTGCCAGCAGCTTAGAAGCGTTACTAGCGGGGGAGACCCAGTACTTC. Translation: CASSLEALLAGETQYF.

The chain joins TRBV5-6 to TRBJ2-3, with 10 bases matching TRBD2. Looked up from germline, CDR1 is SGHDT and CDR2 is YYEEEE. The CDR3 extends over 18 amino acids. Germline trimming cut 0 bases from V and 6 bases from J; bases unmatched to any gene: 13. This CDR3 reads CASSLVLLAGGGSDTQYF. The CDR3 DNA reads TGTGCCAGCAGCTTGGTTCTATTAGCGGGAGGTGGTTCGGATACGCAGTATTTT.

The rearrangement uses TRBV4-2 and TRBJ2-7; D perhaps matches TRBD2 (6 bases). Trimming stripped 0 bases from V and 0 bases from J, with 15 bases between. CDR1 is LGHNA, CDR2 YNFKEQ, per germline. The CDR3 extends over 17 amino acids. CDR3 amino acids: CASSQEGPGSPSYEQYF. The CDR3, as DNA: TGTGCCAGCAGCCAAGAAGGACCCGGGAGCCCCTCCTACGAGCAGTACTTC.

The genes are TRBV19 and TRBJ2-6; D gene uncertain. V was shortened by 5 bases and J by 4 bases, with 6 bases between the two germline ends. Germline V CDR1 and CDR2: LNHDA, SQIVND (reference sequence). The CDR3 extends over 13 amino acids. The DNA of the CDR3 is TGTGCCAGTAGTGTTTCCGGGGCCAACGTCCTGACTTTC. Encoded protein: CASSVSGANVLTF.

This clonotype was counted between two and nine times. The chain employs TRBV6-5 and TRBJ1-5; TRBD1 matches at 8 bases. Unmatched junction bases numbered 6, after V lost 2 bases and J lost 6 bases. The CDR3 has 15 amino acids. Per germline, CDR1 MNHEY and CDR2 SVGAGI. The CDR3 DNA follows: TGTGCCAGCAGTTACGGCACAGGGGGTGGTCAGCCCCAGCATTTT. Translation gives CASSYGTGGGQPQHF.

This clonotype was detected many times. The gene calls are TRBV20-1 and TRBJ1-1; TRBD1 matches 11 bases. Trimming at V came to 1 base and at J to 10 bases, leaving 2 bases not matched to a gene. The length of the CDR3 is 12 residues. Germline V gene lookup returns CDR1 DFQATT and CDR2 SNEGSKA (reference sequence). As DNA, the CDR3 is TGCAGTGCTAGAGCCGGGACAGGGGGAGCTTTCTTT. Its translation: CSARAGTGGAFF.

V usage is TRBV18 and J usage is TRBJ2-3; D is possibly TRBD2 (5 bases). CDR1 and CDR2 from the germline V gene are KGHSH and LQKENI. Trimming stripped 3 bases from V and 2 bases from J, with 9 bases between. The CDR3 is 14 residues long. CDR3 loop: CASSPSVNTDTQYF. The CDR3 nucleotides are TGTGCCAGCTCACCTAGCGTGAACACAGATACGCAGTATTTT.

The chain recombines TRBV19 with TRBJ2-4; D is uncertain. There are 13 residues in the CDR3. The V gene lost 7 bases and the J gene lost 13 bases, with 20 bases spanning the gap. In germline, CDR1 is LNHDA, CDR2 SQIVND (reference sequence). The CDR3 loop is CASMGPYSDGQYF. The CDR3 nucleotides are TGTGCCAGTATGGGCCCCTATTCGGACGGACAGTACTTC.

This chain connects TRBV25-1 to TRBJ2-3; weak D call: TRBD1 (5 bases). This CDR3 spans 13 amino acids. Germline V gives CDR1 MGHDK, CDR2 SYGVNS. Between the trimmed V and J ends, which lost 7 bases and 4 bases, there was a span of 12 bases. CDR3 loop: CASMTEFSDTQYF. CDR3 bases: TGTGCCAGCATGACAGAGTTCTCAGATACGCAGTATTTT.

This clonotype was counted at least ten times. V gene TRBV27 combines with J gene TRBJ1-5, with 7 bases aligning to TRBD1. The length of the CDR3 is 16 residues. Germline loops: CDR1 MNHEY, CDR2 SMNVEV (reference sequence). The V segment lost 5 bases and the J segment 7 bases; nucleotides outside the gene matches: 14. CDR3 loop: CASSVQGNLAQQPQHF. The CDR3 coding sequence is TGTGCCAGCAGTGTACAGGGGAACTTAGCTCAACAGCCCCAGCATTTT.

This clonotype came up a few times. V is TRBV7-2 and J is TRBJ2-7; D may be TRBD2 (6 bases). The germline CDR1 and CDR2 sequences are SGHTA and FQGNSA. The length of the CDR3 is 15 residues. Trimming removed 1 base from V and 0 bases from J, with 10 bases in between. Here the CDR3 reads CASSLDGGDSYEQYF. CDR3 DNA sequence: TGTGCCAGCAGCTTAGACGGAGGGGACTCCTACGAGCAGTACTTC. Full variable domain (rest looked up from reference TRBV7-2 and TRBJ2-7): GAGVSQSPSNKVTEKGKDVELRCDPISGHTALYWYRQSLGQGLEFLIYFQGNSAPDKSGLPSDRFSAERTGGSVSTLTIQRTQQEDSAVYLCASSLDGGDSYEQYFGPGTRLTVT.

V is TRBV7-9 and J is TRBJ1-1; the D is unclear. The CDR3 runs 11 residues. CDR1 is SEHNR and CDR2 is FQNEAQ in the germline V gene (reference sequence). Deletions cut 3 bases from V and 4 bases from J, with 3 bases between. The DNA for the CDR3 is TGTGCCAGCAGCTTTGTCACTGAAGCTTTCTTT. It translates to CASSFVTEAFF.

This sequence joins TRBV27 and TRBJ2-5; perhaps TRBD1 as D (6 bases). The CDR3 consists of 12 residues. The V end was cut by 4 bases, the J end by 4 bases, with 7 bases between. CDR1 and CDR2 from the germline V gene are MNHEY and SMNVEV (reference sequence). CDR3: CASSSQGETQYF. The CDR3 DNA reads TGTGCCAGCAGTTCACAGGGAGAGACCCAGTACTTC.

The chain has TRBV5-1 and TRBJ2-7; 11 bases align to TRBD2. This CDR3 contains 15 residues. Germline loops: CDR1 SGHRS, CDR2 YFSETQ. V was pared by 4 bases and J by 1 base, with 4 bases of the junction left unmatched. The CDR3 sequence is CASSGGTSGSYEQYF. The CDR3 coding sequence is TGCGCCAGCAGCGGCGGGACTAGCGGTTCCTACGAGCAGTACTTC.

A single count supports this clonotype. V gene TRBV19 combines with J gene TRBJ2-7, with 11 nucleotides matching TRBD2. The germline V gene encodes CDR1 LNHDA and CDR2 SQIVND (reference sequence). Trimming at V came to 4 bases and at J to 2 bases, leaving 13 bases not matched to a gene. The CDR3 spans 18 residues. In DNA, the CDR3 is TGTGCCAGTAGTAGAGGGACTAGCGGCTTTGAAGACACCTACGAGCAGTACTTC. Its translation: CASSRGTSGFEDTYEQYF.